This entry concerns a single T cell receptor beta chain. Its antigen is currently unknown. This record comes from a study of cytomegalovirus exposure and HLA in healthy donors. Regarding the study as a whole: Immune exposure was documented only through CMV serostatus. What a later analysis showed was that several of the most significant clusters appeared linked to common viral pathogens.

CDR1 is MGHRA and CDR2 is YSYEKL in the germline V gene. The CDR3 contains 15 residues. The V end was cut by 0 bases, the J end by 3 bases, with 12 bases between. PCR employed 60 Vbeta and 13 Jbeta primers. Per the authors' pipeline: A follow-up analysis tallied around 80 million unique TCR beta chains, roughly 11 million shared. Data came from immunoSEQ multiplex PCR; TCRdb stores just in-frame clones and leaves some out. V and J calls and clone size are as listed in that table; D and trimming were resolved from the DNA. This table holds about 50,000 clones. The sample taken for sequencing was PBMCs. V and J are TRBV4-1 and TRBJ2-7; D gene unclear. The sequence was obtained from a woman aged 40 to 50 in good health and CMV-seronegative. The CDR3 DNA reads as TGCGCCAGCAGCCAAGATACGACCCGGGTCTACGAGCAGTACTTC. Protein sequence: CASSQDTTRVYEQYF.